The 15 T cell receptor beta chains below were found in one sample sequenced in a study of TIL therapy for anti-PD-1-resistant metastatic lung cancer. The libraries were made with immunoSEQ v3. Produced via immunoSEQ multiplex PCR; TCRdb's table is partial and in-frame only. The sample lists 25,000 to 35,000 clones, about 80% seen once, with 2.5% to 3% in the top ten. The time point was: pre-treatment sample, taken before nivolumab and TIL therapy. Source: blood, taken at baseline. These receptors originate from a woman aged 30 to 85 with non-small cell lung cancer.

CDR3 coding DNA: TGTGCCTGGAGCGCGGACAGGTGGGGGGGTGAGCAGTACTTC. This encodes CAWSADRWGGEQYF. This chain links TRBV30 with TRBJ2-7, with D perhaps given as TRBD1 or TRBD2 (7 bases each). CDR3 length: 14 residues. Germline CDR1 is GTSNPN and CDR2 is SVGIG (reference sequence). The germline V and J ends were trimmed by 3 bases and 7 bases, with 19 bases remaining between them.

CDR3 DNA sequence: TGTGCCTGGAGCCGGGAGAAGGGGCAGCCCCAGCATTTT. This encodes CAWSREKGQPQHF. V and J are TRBV30 and TRBJ1-5; weak D call: TRBD1 (5 bases). The CDR3 covers 13 residues. Germline V gene lookup returns CDR1 GTSNPN and CDR2 SVGIG (reference sequence). Trimming shortened V by 3 bases and J by 7 bases, and 13 bases separated the two germline ends.

The CDR3 DNA reads as TGTGCCAGCTCACCGGCAGTGGGCAGGGACACTGAAGCTTTCTTT. This translates into CASSPAVGRDTEAFF. The chain carries TRBV18 and TRBJ1-1; tentative D call: TRBD1 (5 bases). V was shortened by 3 bases and J by 3 bases, with 14 bases between the two germline ends. The germline gives CDR1 KGHSH, CDR2 LQKENI. The CDR3 sequence is 15 residues long.

The chain joins TRBV27 to TRBJ2-7; the D gene is possibly TRBD2 (6 bases). V was cut by 5 bases and J by 3 bases, with 14 bases left in between. CDR3 length: 14 amino acids. Germline CDR1 and CDR2: MNHEY and SMNVEV (reference sequence). The CDR3 bases are TGTGCCAGCAGTCGCGTCGGACTACACTACGAGCAGTACTTC. Translating gives CASSRVGLHYEQYF.

The rearrangement uses TRBV7-9 and TRBJ1-5; perhaps TRBD1 as D (5 bases). Germline lookup yields CDR1 SEHNR and CDR2 FQNEAQ (reference sequence). The CDR3 consists of 13 residues. Trimming pared 4 bases from V and 5 bases from J, leaving 9 bases between. CDR3 sequence (DNA): TGTGCCAGCAGCTCGGGGGGGGATCAGCCCCAGCATTTT. Translation: CASSSGGDQPQHF.

The chain combines TRBV5-1 with TRBJ1-3; 10 nucleotides align to TRBD1. This CDR3 comprises 19 residues. Germline-derived CDR1 and CDR2 are SGHRS and YFSETQ. The J segment lost 0 bases and the V segment lost 3 bases, leaving 12 bases of the junction unmatched. The CDR3 region has the DNA TGCGCCAGCAGCTCTTCCGGGACAGGGGCCCTTCCCTCTGGAAACACCATATATTTT. Translated: CASSSSGTGALPSGNTIYF.

The V and J genes are TRBV27 and TRBJ2-3; D unresolved. Trimming removed 11 bases at V and 1 base at J, with 10 bases between. The germline V gene encodes CDR1 MNHEY and CDR2 SMNVEV (reference sequence). The CDR3 is 12 amino acids. In DNA form, the CDR3 reads TGTGCCTCAAGAACCGGCACAGATACGCAGTATTTT. This encodes CASRTGTDTQYF.

This clone was recorded a few times. The CDR3 sequence: CASKTTGNEKLFF. CDR3 in DNA: TGTGCCAGCAAAACGACCGGGAATGAAAAACTGTTTTTT. The rearrangement links TRBV2 to TRBJ1-4; no clear D gene. Germline V CDR1 and CDR2: SNHLY, FYNNEI. The V end was cut by 7 bases, the J end by 5 bases, with 11 bases between. The CDR3 is made up of 13 amino acids.

This clone was seen a single time. The rearrangement joins TRBV10-1 to TRBJ2-1; TRBD1 matches at 8 bases. Germline V gene sequence: CDR1 WNHNN, CDR2 SYGVQD (reference sequence). Germline trimming cut 2 bases from V and 4 bases from J; bases unmatched to any gene: 4. The CDR3 is 15 amino acids. The CDR3 protein is CASSEGGQVYNEQFF. CDR3 bases: TGCGCCAGCAGTGAGGGGGGACAGGTGTACAATGAGCAGTTCTTC.

The rearrangement joins TRBV29-1 to TRBJ2-7; weak D call: TRBD2 (6 bases). The ends were cut back, 4 bases at V and 6 bases at J, with 19 bases in the middle. Germline CDR1 is SQVTM and CDR2 is ANQGSEA. This CDR3 is built from 14 residues. The CDR3 spells CSVGGTGTSGEQYF. The CDR3 nucleotides read TGCAGCGTTGGAGGAACCGGGACTTCGGGCGAGCAGTACTTC.

The chain carries TRBV19 and TRBJ2-1, with D hard to call. The CDR3 is 15 residues long. The germline V gene encodes CDR1 LNHDA and CDR2 SQIVND (reference sequence). V was shortened by 3 bases and J by 0 bases, with 9 bases between the two germline ends. CDR3 sequence reads: CASSIQRGSYNEQFF. CDR3 coding DNA: TGTGCCAGTAGTATTCAGCGAGGCTCCTACAATGAGCAGTTCTTC.

The V and J genes are TRBV6-6 and TRBJ1-2, with D possibly TRBD1 on 5 matching bases. Germline CDR1 and CDR2: MNHNY and SVGAGI (reference sequence). Deletions cut 6 bases from V and 1 base from J, with 9 bases between. The CDR3 runs to 13 residues. The chain's CDR3 is CASRTTDNYGYTF. The CDR3 nucleotides read TGTGCCAGCAGGACGACAGATAACTATGGCTACACCTTC.

The chain employs TRBV9 and TRBJ2-3; 7 bases fit TRBD2. The V gene end was trimmed by 0 bases and the J gene end by 5 bases; junction bases not matched to a gene: 9. CDR1 is SGDLS and CDR2 is YYNGEE in the germline V gene. There are 16 residues in the CDR3. CDR3 nucleotide sequence: TGTGCCAGCAGCGTAGCTAGTGGGAGGGCCCAAGATACGCAGTATTTT. Its translation is CASSVASGRAQDTQYF.

This chain uses TRBV14 with TRBJ2-1; TRBD1 matches at 7 bases. Germline assignment: CDR1 SGHDN and CDR2 FVKESK. The CDR3 contains 16 residues. The trim removed 1 base at V and 5 bases at J, leaving 8 bases unmatched. CDR3 nucleotide sequence: TGTGCCAGCAGCCAAGGACCCAGGGGGTCCCACAATGAGCAGTTCTTC. Its protein product is CASSQGPRGSHNEQFF. The full variable domain, in which reference TRBV14 and TRBJ2-1 provide the parts outside the CDR3, is EAGVTQFPSHSVIEKGQTVTLRCDPISGHDNLYWYRRVMGKEIKFLLHFVKESKQDESGMPNNRFLAERTGGTYSTLKVQPAELEDSGVYFCASSQGPRGSHNEQFFGPGTRLTVL.

The DNA for the CDR3 is TGTGCCAGCAGCCCAGGACAGTACTACGAGCAGTACTTC. Protein: CASSPGQYYEQYF. The chain uses TRBV5-6 and TRBJ2-7; TRBD1 might be the D (6 bases). Germline CDR1 reads SGHDT; CDR2 reads YYEEEE. Trimming cost V 4 bases and J 3 bases, with 11 bases left between them. This CDR3 comprises 13 residues.